This T cell receptor (beta chain) is drawn from a study of blood T cell repertoires in COVID-19. V lost 5 bases, J lost 3 bases, and 6 bases stayed unmatched. This CDR3 is built from 16 residues. Germline V gene data show CDR1 as SGHAT and CDR2 as FQNNGV. Clones were sequenced by immunoSEQ multiplex PCR, and TCRdb holds only the in-frame ones, with some missing. The data contain 85,000 to 100,000 clones, roughly 76% of them singletons. The chain has TRBV11-2 and TRBJ2-5, with 13 bases that match TRBD2. Input material: peripheral blood. The sequence derives from a man older than 75 with COVID-19, enrolled during active disease. The CDR3, as DNA: TGTGCCAGCAGCCCACTAGCGGGGGGGCCTGAAGAGACCCAGTACTTC. This sequence encodes CASSPLAGGPEETQYF.